Sequencing of this TCR beta chain was carried out in a study of OX40 agonist ivuxolimab in advanced cancers. The wider study: A partial response was reached by three patients: one with hepatocellular carcinoma and two with cutaneous melanoma.

The assay was immunoSEQ multiplex PCR, and TCRdb's table has in-frame clones only and misses some. This sample has 65,000 to 95,000 clones; around 89% occur once, and the top ten carry less than 12%. V gave up 5 bases and J gave up 0 bases; unmatched junction bases: 9. Germline V gene data show CDR1 as SGHAT and CDR2 as FQNNGV. The CDR3 length is 17 residues. The chain couples TRBV11-2 to TRBJ2-7; 11 bases fit TRBD2. The clonotype comes from an adult with an advanced solid tumor such as melanoma, head and neck, liver or kidney cancer. Here the sequenced sample was CD4+ or CD8+ T cells sorted from blood, taken in a trial of the OX40 agonist ivuxolimab. Written as DNA, the CDR3 is TGTGCCAGCAGCCAAAGACTAGCGGGATTCCGCTCCTACGAGCAGTACTTC. It translates to CASSQRLAGFRSYEQYF.